This T cell receptor (beta chain) was documented in a study of cytomegalovirus exposure and HLA in healthy donors. Overall study results and limits: Despite most TCR sequences being rare, some public TCRs occurred in many donors. Later analysis showed TCR association rates varying by HLA locus, highest for DRB1 and lowest for HLA-C.

PCR amplification relied on 60 Vbeta primers (plus 13 Jbeta primers). This table comes from immunoSEQ multiplex PCR, and its TCRdb copy is limited to in-frame clones, with some not included. The repertoire consists of 170,000 or so clones, with 78% occurring once and the leading ten covering 3.1%. This CDR3 contains 15 residues. The germline gives CDR1 SGHNT, CDR2 YYREEE (reference sequence). Trimming took 0 bases from V and 7 from J; bases not matched to a gene: 6. This clone was seen only a few times. Antigen specificity is unknown. V is TRBV5-4 and J is TRBJ1-2, with 10 nucleotides matching TRBD1. The sequence was obtained from a woman in her fifties or sixties in good health and CMV-seropositive. The sequencing sample was made of PBMCs. As DNA, the CDR3 is TGTGCCAGCAGCTTGGAATCGGGACAGGGGTTTGGCTACACCTTC. This encodes CASSLESGQGFGYTF. Combining the CDR3 with reference TRBV5-4 and TRBJ1-2 gives the whole variable domain ETGVTQSPTHLIKTRGQQVTLRCSSQSGHNTVSWYQQALGQGPQFIFQYYREEENGRGNFPPRFSGLQFPNYSSELNVNALELDDSALYLCASSLESGQGFGYTFGSGTRLTVV.